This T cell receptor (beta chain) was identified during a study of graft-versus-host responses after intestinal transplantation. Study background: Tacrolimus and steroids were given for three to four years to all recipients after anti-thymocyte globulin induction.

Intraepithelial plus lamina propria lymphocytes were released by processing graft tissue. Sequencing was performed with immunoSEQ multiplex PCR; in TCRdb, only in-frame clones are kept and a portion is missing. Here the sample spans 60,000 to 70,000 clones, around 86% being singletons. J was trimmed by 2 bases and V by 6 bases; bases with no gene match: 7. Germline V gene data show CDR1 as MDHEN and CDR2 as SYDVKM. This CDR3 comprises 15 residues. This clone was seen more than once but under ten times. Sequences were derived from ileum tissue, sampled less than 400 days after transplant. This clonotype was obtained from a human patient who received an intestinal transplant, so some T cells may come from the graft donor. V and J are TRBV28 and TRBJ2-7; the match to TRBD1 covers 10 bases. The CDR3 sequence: CASSIGDRGPYEQYF. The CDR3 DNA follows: TGTGCCAGCAGCATAGGGGACAGGGGCCCCTACGAGCAGTACTTC.